The 12 T cell receptor beta chains below come from one sample, sequenced in a study of blood T cell repertoires in COVID-19. Some clones are missing from TCRdb's copy, which holds only in-frame ones; the method was immunoSEQ multiplex PCR. The data show some 190,000 clones, approximately 84% seen once. The sequenced material came from PBMCs or T cells enriched from blood (not recorded which). These receptors were obtained from a woman aged 30 to 39 who had recovered from COVID-19.

This clone was seen a few times. The chain uses TRBV7-2 and TRBJ1-2; 10 bases fit TRBD1. CDR3 length equals 14 residues. Germline V gene lookup returns CDR1 SGHTA and CDR2 FQGNSA. Losses at the gene ends were 1 base for V and 8 bases for J; bases not matched to a gene: 4. In nucleotides, the CDR3 is TGTGCCAGCAGCTTAGGGGGGACAGGGGAAGGCTACACCTTC. It specifies CASSLGGTGEGYTF.

The chain links TRBV11-2 to TRBJ2-6; TRBD1 matches at 9 bases. The CDR3 runs 18 residues. Germline-derived CDR1 and CDR2 are SGHAT and FQNNGV. Trimming at V came to 3 bases and at J to 0 bases, leaving 6 bases not matched to a gene. CDR3 nucleotide sequence: TGTGCCAGCAGCTTTACAGGGGGCGCGAGCTCTGGGGCCAACGTCCTGACTTTC. Encoded protein: CASSFTGGASSGANVLTF.

This sequence joins TRBV12-3 or TRBV12-4 and TRBJ2-7, with 8 positions matching TRBD1. The CDR3 has 13 amino acids. J lost 7 bases, V lost 7 bases, and 9 bases had no gene match. The CDR3: CASKAGGFIEQYF. The CDR3 DNA sequence: TGTGCCAGCAAGGCAGGGGGCTTCATTGAGCAGTACTTC.

The chain uses TRBV11-2 and TRBJ2-5; 7 bases are shared with TRBD2. Germline values: CDR1 SGHAT, CDR2 FQNNGV. The CDR3 is 15 residues long. J lost 5 bases, V lost 7 bases, and 13 bases had no gene match. CDR3 coding DNA: TGTGCCAGCATCCCAGGAGCGGGGCCCTGGGAGACCCAGTACTTC. It codes for CASIPGAGPWETQYF.

In its sample, this clone was seen a few times. This rearrangement joins TRBV5-1 to TRBJ1-6; the match to TRBD1 covers 8 bases. CDR1 SGHRS and CDR2 YFSETQ come from the germline V gene. With 4 bases clipped from V and 6 bases from J, the junction kept 6 bases outside the gene matches. CDR3 size: 15 residues. CDR3 in amino acids: CASSLSTGVNSPLHF. Written as DNA, the CDR3 is TGCGCCAGCAGCCTATCGACAGGGGTTAATTCACCCCTCCACTTT.

The rearrangement uses TRBV3-1 (or the pseudogene TRBV3-2) and TRBJ2-3, with 10 bases that match TRBD2. Losses at the gene ends were 1 base for V and 1 base for J; bases not matched to a gene: 5. The CDR3 runs 17 residues. In germline, CDR1 is LGHDT, CDR2 YNNKEL (reference sequence). This CDR3 is CASSQAAGGRGTDTQYF. The CDR3, as DNA: TGTGCCAGCAGCCAAGCAGCGGGGGGGAGGGGCACAGATACGCAGTATTTT.

The gene calls are TRBV19 and TRBJ2-1; tentative D call: TRBD2 (5 bases). V lost 1 base and J 0 bases, leaving 7 bases between the germline ends. Germline V lookup: CDR1 LNHDA, CDR2 SQIVND (reference sequence). This CDR3 is built from 15 residues. For the CDR3, the DNA is TGTGCCAGTAGTATAGGGCGGGTCTCCTACAATGAGCAGTTCTTC. This encodes CASSIGRVSYNEQFF.

The chain has TRBV4-1 and TRBJ1-2; D may be TRBD1 (5 bases). This CDR3 is built from 15 residues. From germline, CDR1 is MGHRA and CDR2 YSYEKL. Between the trimmed V and J ends, which lost 4 bases and 3 bases, there was a span of 15 bases. In nucleotides, the CDR3 is TGCGCCAGCAGCCCCCCGGGCAGGGCGGACTATGGCTACACCTTC. Residues: CASSPPGRADYGYTF.

This clone showed up just once. V gene TRBV9 combines with J gene TRBJ1-2; D is possibly TRBD1 (6 bases). The germline V gene has CDR1 SGDLS and CDR2 YYNGEE. Trimming pared 0 bases from V and 0 bases from J, leaving 18 bases between. This CDR3 spans 18 amino acids. The CDR3 DNA is TGTGCCAGCAGCGTAGCGCCCCCGGACAGCCCGACTAACTATGGCTACACCTTC. This encodes CASSVAPPDSPTNYGYTF.

This chain uses TRBV27 with TRBJ2-4, with TRBD1 matching 8 bases. This CDR3 has 18 residues. Germline-derived CDR1 and CDR2 are MNHEY and SMNVEV (reference sequence). V lost 2 bases, J lost 1 base, and 10 bases stayed unmatched. CDR3 nucleotide sequence: TGTGCCAGCAGTTTAGGAGGCAGACAGGGGTCGGCCAAAAACATTCAGTACTTC. The encoded protein is CASSLGGRQGSAKNIQYF.

This chain uses TRBV30 with TRBJ2-7; 7 nucleotides line up with TRBD1. Per germline, CDR1 GTSNPN and CDR2 SVGIG (reference sequence). CDR3 size: 15 residues. V lost 0 bases to trimming and J lost 2 bases; unmatched junction nucleotides: 7. In DNA form, the CDR3 reads TGTGCCTGGAGTGTAATAGGGGGCAGGACCTACGAGCAGTACTTC. It is translated as CAWSVIGGRTYEQYF.

The chain recombines TRBV14 with TRBJ1-1, with D unclear. The CDR3 sequence is 15 residues long. Germline V gene lookup returns CDR1 SGHDN and CDR2 FVKESK. Trimming removed 6 bases at V and 4 bases at J, with 18 bases between. The CDR3 region is CASRPTSGWITEAFF. CDR3 nucleotides: TGTGCCAGCAGACCTACGTCAGGATGGATCACTGAAGCTTTCTTT.